These 20 T cell receptor beta chains came from one sample sequenced in a study of CD8 T cells in Susac syndrome. cDNA came from roughly 0.53 to 1 ug RNA primed by random hexamers. TCRdb reprocessed the immunoSEQ multiplex PCR reads with MiXCR, giving one entry per CDR3 protein. The sample has 100,000 or so distinct CDR3 sequences, 85% to 95% seen once. Sequenced input: CD4+ T cells from PBMCs. These receptors originate from a human donor with Susac syndrome.

This clonotype was recorded only once. This chain connects TRBV12-3 or TRBV12-4 to TRBJ2-3, with D hard to call. CDR3 length: 16 amino acids. Trimming removed 6 bases at V and 2 bases at J, with 18 bases between. The CDR3 DNA reads as TGTGCCAGCAGCCCCTATAGACGATACACCACAGATACGCAGTATTTT. It specifies CASSPYRRYTTDTQYF.

This rearrangement joins TRBV20-1 to TRBJ2-7; D ambiguous. CDR1 and CDR2 from the germline V gene are DFQATT and SNEGSKA (reference sequence). The CDR3 runs to 15 residues. Trimming left V 0 bases short and J 4 bases short, with 16 bases between. DNA of the CDR3: TGCAGTGCTAGAGACCGCTGGAATAGTCTTTACGAGCAGTACTTC. It is translated as CSARDRWNSLYEQYF.

The V and J genes are TRBV2 and TRBJ1-6; D gene unclear. V was trimmed by 8 bases and J by 9 bases, leaving 17 bases between them. The germline gives CDR1 SNHLY, CDR2 FYNNEI. This CDR3 spans 14 amino acids. The CDR3 DNA reads as TGTGCCAGCGAAAGGCAGGTCGCAAGTTCACCCCTCCACTTT. Residues: CASERQVASSPLHF.

The chain is built from TRBV20-1 and TRBJ1-4; 7 bases align to TRBD1. V shed 0 bases, J shed 2 bases, and the junction held 9 bases outside the gene matches. Per the germline V gene, CDR1 is DFQATT and CDR2 is SNEGSKA (reference sequence). The CDR3 is 17 amino acids. The CDR3 sequence is CSARDWTGRGTNEKLFF. The CDR3 bases are TGCAGTGCTAGAGATTGGACAGGCCGAGGGACTAATGAAAAACTGTTTTTT.

The chain uses TRBV30 and TRBJ1-5; D gene uncertain. The CDR3 sequence is 13 residues long. V was shortened by 0 bases and J by 5 bases, with 8 bases between the two germline ends. Germline CDR1 and CDR2: GTSNPN and SVGIG (reference sequence). The CDR3 spells CAWSVGRDQPQHF. CDR3 sequence (DNA): TGTGCCTGGAGTGTAGGGAGGGATCAGCCCCAGCATTTT.

The chain uses TRBV12-3 or TRBV12-4 and TRBJ1-4; 7 positions match TRBD1. The V and J ends lost 5 bases and 6 bases, in that order; junction bases with no gene match: 9. The CDR3 covers 15 residues. CDR3 sequence: CASSRFGTADEKLFF. In DNA form, the CDR3 reads TGTGCCAGCAGTCGCTTTGGGACAGCGGATGAAAAACTGTTTTTT.

The rearrangement links TRBV20-1 to TRBJ2-5; 9 bases map to TRBD1. The ends lost 1 base at V and 5 bases at J; junction bases unmatched: 14. This CDR3 has 17 residues. CDR1 and CDR2 from the germline V gene are DFQATT and SNEGSKA (reference sequence). Here the CDR3 reads CSARGSGTGWFRETQYF. The CDR3 DNA reads TGCAGTGCTAGAGGGTCTGGGACAGGGTGGTTTAGGGAGACCCAGTACTTC.

The CDR3 region is CASSSGDRGSAEQYF. CDR3 nucleotides: TGTGCCAGCAGTTCTGGGGACAGGGGATCGGCCGAGCAGTACTTC. The J gene is TRBJ2-7, the V gene TRBV28; 10 nucleotides line up with TRBD1. CDR1 MDHEN and CDR2 SYDVKM come from the germline V gene. There are 15 residues in the CDR3. Trimming at V came to 4 bases and at J to 6 bases, leaving 9 bases not matched to a gene.

This clonotype was found once. The chain has TRBV5-1 and TRBJ2-5; TRBD2 might be the D (5 bases). This CDR3 spans 11 amino acids. V shed 7 bases and J shed 5 bases, with 9 bases lying between them. Germline loops: CDR1 SGHRS, CDR2 YFSETQ. Here the CDR3 DNA reads TGCGCCAGCGCTAGGAGGGAGACCCAGTACTTC. The encoded protein is CASARRETQYF.

The chain has TRBV14 and TRBJ2-5; D remains ambiguous. Deletions cut 0 bases from V and 9 bases from J, with 5 bases between. CDR3 length: 11 residues. Germline lookup yields CDR1 SGHDN and CDR2 FVKESK. CDR3 amino acids: CASSQDSAQYF. The CDR3 DNA follows: TGTGCCAGCAGCCAAGACTCGGCCCAGTACTTC. Full variable domain (outside the CDR3, taken from reference TRBV14 and TRBJ2-5): EAGVTQFPSHSVIEKGQTVTLRCDPISGHDNLYWYRRVMGKEIKFLLHFVKESKQDESGMPNNRFLAERTGGTYSTLKVQPAELEDSGVYFCASSQDSAQYFGPGTRLLVL.

In DNA form, the CDR3 reads TGTGCCAGCAGCACCACTGGGGGGGCCGGGGCCAACGTCCTGACTTTC. Translation: CASSTTGGAGANVLTF. This chain uses TRBV7-3 with TRBJ2-6; weak D call: TRBD2 (7 bases). CDR1 SGHTA and CDR2 FQGTGA come from the germline V gene. The V gene lost 5 bases and the J gene lost 4 bases, with 15 bases spanning the gap. The CDR3 totals 16 residues.

This sequence joins TRBV6-4 and TRBJ2-3, with D possibly being TRBD2 (7 bases). Trimming took off 4 bases at V and 5 bases at J, with 13 bases between the two ends. The CDR3 length is 14 residues. From germline, CDR1 is MRHNA and CDR2 SNTAGT. The CDR3 coding sequence is TGTGCCAGCAGTGCCGCAGGGGAGGGAGATACGCAGTATTTT. It yields the protein CASSAAGEGDTQYF.

This rearrangement joins TRBV15 to TRBJ2-1; 8 positions match TRBD2. Trimming at V came to 5 bases and at J to 8 bases, leaving 8 bases not matched to a gene. The CDR3 sequence is 14 residues long. The V gene's germline CDR1 is LNHNV and CDR2 YYDKDF (reference sequence). Here the CDR3 DNA reads TGTGCCACCAGCTCCCGGGGAGCGGGGGATGAGCAGTTCTTC. Amino acids: CATSSRGAGDEQFF. Variable domain in full (rest from reference TRBV15 and TRBJ2-1): DAMVIQNPRYQVTQFGKPVTLSCSQTLNHNVMYWYQQKSSQAPKLLFHYYDKDFNNEADTPDNFQSRRPNTSFCFLDIRSPGLGDTAMYLCATSSRGAGDEQFFGPGTRLTVL.

Only one count was recorded for this clonotype. This sequence joins TRBV20-1 and TRBJ2-1; the D is unclear. V gave up 3 bases and J gave up 3 bases, with 12 bases separating them. The germline V gene encodes CDR1 DFQATT and CDR2 SNEGSKA (reference sequence). CDR3 size: 14 residues. CDR3 bases: TGCAGTGCTAGGTTGTCCTGGGGCTACAATGAGCAGTTCTTC. Encoded protein: CSARLSWGYNEQFF.

Turning to this clonotype: The junction does not match germline at one end; this may be a read error. The V gene is TRBV7-7, the J gene TRBJ2-3; 7 bases match TRBD1. The CDR3 runs 14 residues. The V gene's germline CDR1 is SSHAT and CDR2 FNYEAQ (reference sequence). For the CDR3, the DNA is TGTGCTAGCAGCCTGGGACAGCGCACAGATACGCAGTATTTT. It encodes CASSLGQRTDTQYF.

The rearrangement links TRBV19 to TRBJ2-1, with TRBD1 identical over 9 bases. Germline V gene data show CDR1 as LNHDA and CDR2 as SQIVND (reference sequence). This CDR3 contains 14 residues. V lost 8 bases to trimming and J lost 6 bases; unmatched junction nucleotides: 8. CDR3 region: CASWDRVVVNEQFF. In nucleotides, the CDR3 is TGTGCCAGTTGGGACAGGGTGGTCGTCAATGAGCAGTTCTTC.

This clonotype occurred once. CDR3 amino acids: CSVVSPTNEKLFF. The CDR3 coding sequence is TGCAGCGTTGTCAGCCCAACTAATGAAAAACTGTTTTTT. The chain is built from TRBV29-1 and TRBJ1-4, with D unclear. CDR1 SQVTM and CDR2 ANQGSEA come from the germline V gene. With 4 bases removed from V and 0 bases from J, the gap between germline ends came to 6 bases. This CDR3 comprises 13 residues.

The V call is TRBV28, the J call TRBJ2-1, with D tentatively TRBD1 (6 bases). The germline CDR1 and CDR2 sequences are MDHEN and SYDVKM. The CDR3 is made up of 14 amino acids. V lost 6 bases, J lost 5 bases, and 14 bases lay in between. The CDR3 spells CASSARTVNNEQFF. The CDR3 region has the DNA TGTGCCAGCAGCGCTAGGACAGTGAACAATGAGCAGTTCTTC.

V usage is TRBV20-1 and J usage is TRBJ2-5, with D unresolved. Germline-derived CDR1 and CDR2 are DFQATT and SNEGSKA (reference sequence). CDR3 length equals 13 residues. The V gene lost 1 base and the J gene lost 2 bases, with 8 bases spanning the gap. The CDR3 loop is CSARVAVQETQYF. CDR3 nucleotides: TGCAGTGCTAGAGTGGCGGTACAAGAGACCCAGTACTTC.

The chain has TRBV27 and TRBJ1-4; no definite D call. The CDR3 sequence is 14 residues long. Germline CDR1 is MNHEY and CDR2 is SMNVEV (reference sequence). Trimming took 3 bases from V and 8 from J, leaving 13 bases between them. CDR3 sequence reads: CASSLTGNREKLFF. The CDR3 DNA follows: TGTGCCAGCAGTTTGACGGGGAATCGGGAAAAACTGTTTTTT.